Reported below is one T cell receptor (beta chain). The repertoire was sequenced with immunoSEQ multiplex PCR; TCRdb's copy has only in-frame clones and lacks some. The sample holds tens of thousands of clones, about 90% seen once. The data originate from a study of blood T cell repertoires in COVID-19. Specimen: peripheral blood. This TCR derives from a human donor in a cohort sampled during active COVID-19.

In DNA form, the CDR3 reads TGTGCCAGCACCGCGGGGAATGAGCAGTTCTTC. It codes for CASTAGNEQFF. V gene TRBV7-9 combines with J gene TRBJ2-1; perhaps TRBD2 as D (6 bases). Germline assignment: CDR1 SEHNR and CDR2 FQNEAQ (reference sequence). Trimming cost V 7 bases and J 7 bases, with 8 bases left between them. CDR3 size: 11 residues.